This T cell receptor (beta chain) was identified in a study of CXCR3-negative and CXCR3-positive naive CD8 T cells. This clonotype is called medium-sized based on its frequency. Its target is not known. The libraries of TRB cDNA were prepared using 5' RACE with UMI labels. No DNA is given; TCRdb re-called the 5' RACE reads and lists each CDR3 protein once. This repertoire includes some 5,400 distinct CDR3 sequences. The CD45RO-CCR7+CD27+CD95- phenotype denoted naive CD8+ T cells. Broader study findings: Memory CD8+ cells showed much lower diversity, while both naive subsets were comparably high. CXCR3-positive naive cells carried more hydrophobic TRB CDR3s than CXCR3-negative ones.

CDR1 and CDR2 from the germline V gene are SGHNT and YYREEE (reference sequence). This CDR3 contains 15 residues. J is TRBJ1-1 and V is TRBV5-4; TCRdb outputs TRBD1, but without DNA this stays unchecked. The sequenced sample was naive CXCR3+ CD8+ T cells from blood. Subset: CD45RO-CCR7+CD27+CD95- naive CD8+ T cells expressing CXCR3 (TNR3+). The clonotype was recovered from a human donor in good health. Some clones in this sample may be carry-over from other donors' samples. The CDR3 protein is CASSPHPGSGTEAFF.